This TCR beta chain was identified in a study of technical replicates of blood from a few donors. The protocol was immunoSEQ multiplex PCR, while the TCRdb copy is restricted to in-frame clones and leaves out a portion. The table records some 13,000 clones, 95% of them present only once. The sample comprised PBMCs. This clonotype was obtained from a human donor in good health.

The CDR3 loop reads CASHLDSGYSYEQYF. CDR3 nucleotide sequence: TGTGCCAGCCACCTAGATAGCGGATATTCCTACGAGCAGTACTTC. The chain has TRBV2 and TRBJ2-7; D perhaps matches TRBD2 (6 bases). Trimming stripped 8 bases from V and 1 base from J, with 18 bases between. The CDR3 sequence is 15 residues long. Germline V lookup: CDR1 SNHLY, CDR2 FYNNEI. Based on the CDR3 plus reference TRBV2 and TRBJ2-7, the full variable domain is EPEVTQTPSHQVTQMGQEVILRCVPISNHLYFYWYRQILGQKVEFLVSFYNNEISEKSEIFDDQFSVERPDGSNFTLKIRSTKLEDSAMYFCASHLDSGYSYEQYFGPGTRLTVT.